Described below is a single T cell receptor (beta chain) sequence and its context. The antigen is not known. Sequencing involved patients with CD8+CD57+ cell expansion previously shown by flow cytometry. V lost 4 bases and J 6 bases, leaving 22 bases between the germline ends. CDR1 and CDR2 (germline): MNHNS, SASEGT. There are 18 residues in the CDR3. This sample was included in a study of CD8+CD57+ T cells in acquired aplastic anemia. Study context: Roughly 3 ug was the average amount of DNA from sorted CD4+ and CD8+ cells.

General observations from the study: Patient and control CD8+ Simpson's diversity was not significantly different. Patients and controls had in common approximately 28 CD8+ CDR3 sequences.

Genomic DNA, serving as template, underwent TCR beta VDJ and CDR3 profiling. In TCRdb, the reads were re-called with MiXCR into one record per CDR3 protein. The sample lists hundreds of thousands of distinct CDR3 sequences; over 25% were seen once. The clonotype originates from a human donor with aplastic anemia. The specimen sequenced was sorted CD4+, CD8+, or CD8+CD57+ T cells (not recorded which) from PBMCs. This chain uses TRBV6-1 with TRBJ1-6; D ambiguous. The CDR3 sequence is CASSAPGGPLTLNSPLHF. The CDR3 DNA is TGTGCCAGCAGTGCACCCGGAGGTCCCTTGACCCTTAATTCACCCCTCCACTTT.